This T cell receptor beta chain was sequenced in a study of beta chain features in type 1 diabetes. Study-wide background: Similarity in age, gender and cell yields was seen between patients and healthy donors.

Reverse transcribing all isolated RNA meant expressed TCRB transcripts were sequenced. The repertoire was sequenced with immunoSEQ multiplex PCR; TCRdb's copy has only in-frame clones and lacks some. The sample holds about 650,000 clones, over 10% seen once. Notes on this clone: As yet, its antigen is unknown.

CDR1 is SQVTM, CDR2 ANQGSEA, per germline. Trimming took off 7 bases at V and 2 bases at J, with 8 bases between the two ends. CDR3 size: 11 residues. Whole-study findings and limits: All four CD4+ subsets of Type 1 diabetes patients contained TCRB CDR3s that were moderately but significantly shorter. There was no resolution here of whether HLA type influences TCRB rearrangement. A potential PCR bias toward shorter templates would be equal in patient and control samples.

The material sequenced was naive CD4+ T cells from blood. The receptor was isolated from a man aged 25 to 45 with type 1 diabetes. The chain employs TRBV29-1 and TRBJ1-2; D not resolved. The CDR3 bases are TGCAGCGGTAAGGGAAACTATGGCTACACCTTC. It translates to CSGKGNYGYTF.